Following are 27 T cell receptor beta chains from one sample sequenced in a study of T cell responses to AZD1222 COVID-19 vaccine. TCRdb's table, derived via immunoSEQ multiplex PCR, lists solely in-frame clones and lacks some. Among over 100,000 clones, 86% were seen once, and the ten largest hold roughly 12%. Material: peripheral blood, obtained on day 0 of AZD1222 vaccination. The source is an adult in good health.

The J gene is TRBJ1-4, the V gene TRBV7-8; TRBD1 matches at 9 bases. The CDR3 covers 16 residues. The J segment lost 8 bases and the V segment lost 5 bases, leaving 12 bases of the junction unmatched. Germline values: CDR1 SGHVS, CDR2 FQNEAQ. In DNA, the CDR3 is TGTGCCAGCAGCCGTAATCCGGGACAGGGCCTGGAAAAACTGTTTTTT. As protein: CASSRNPGQGLEKLFF.

This clone was counted only a few times. V is TRBV13 and J is TRBJ2-5; 11 positions agree with TRBD1. The V segment lost 0 bases and the J segment 5 bases; nucleotides outside the gene matches: 2. The CDR3 consists of 15 residues. Germline CDR1 is PRHDT and CDR2 is FYEKMQ (reference sequence). The CDR3 loop is CASSLGGQGDETQYF. Written as DNA, the CDR3 is TGTGCCAGCAGCTTAGGGGGACAGGGGGACGAGACCCAGTACTTC.

This clone was seen a few times. The chain is built from TRBV10-3 and TRBJ1-1; D is uncertain. Germline V gene sequence: CDR1 ENHRY, CDR2 SYGVKD. V was shortened by 3 bases and J by 5 bases, with 7 bases between the two germline ends. The CDR3 has 12 residues. CDR3 region: CAISEGLTEAFF. The CDR3 bases are TGTGCCATCAGTGAAGGCCTGACTGAAGCTTTCTTT.

The chain has TRBV19 and TRBJ1-3, with unresolved D. The CDR3 length is 15 residues. The germline V and J ends were trimmed by 3 bases and 1 base, with 10 bases remaining between them. Germline V gene sequence: CDR1 LNHDA, CDR2 SQIVND (reference sequence). As DNA, the CDR3 is TGTGCCAGTAGTATCGGACGGGGATCTGGAAACACCATATATTTT. This codes for CASSIGRGSGNTIYF.

This clone was seen more than once but under ten times. The chain couples TRBV3-1 (or the pseudogene TRBV3-2) to TRBJ1-5; 8 bases are shared with TRBD1. This CDR3 is 14 amino acids long. Unmatched junction bases numbered 1, after V lost 4 bases and J lost 2 bases. The germline CDR1 and CDR2 sequences are LGHDT and YNNKEL (reference sequence). The chain's CDR3 is CASSPGQGNQPQHF. The CDR3, as DNA: TGTGCCAGCAGCCCGGGACAGGGCAATCAGCCCCAGCATTTT.

This clone was observed a handful of times. The chain uses TRBV10-1 and TRBJ1-2; the D gene is possibly TRBD1 (5 bases). The CDR3 is made up of 13 amino acids. V lost 5 bases, J lost 6 bases, and 13 bases lay in between. The germline CDR1 and CDR2 sequences are WNHNN and SYGVQD (reference sequence). CDR3 residues: CASSCTGTDGYTF. The DNA for the CDR3 is TGCGCCAGCAGTTGTACCGGGACCGATGGCTACACCTTC.

V usage is TRBV7-9 and J usage is TRBJ1-6; weak D call: TRBD1 (6 bases). CDR1 is SEHNR and CDR2 is FQNEAQ in the germline V gene (reference sequence). This CDR3 spans 15 amino acids. V was pared by 2 bases and J by 10 bases, with 15 bases between. The CDR3 protein is CASSLFGGPGSPLHF. DNA of the CDR3: TGTGCCAGCAGCTTATTTGGGGGCCCGGGGTCACCCCTCCACTTT.

The rearrangement links TRBV21-1 to TRBJ1-5. TRBV21-1 is noted as a pseudogene. The CDR3 loop spans 13 amino acids. CDR3 sequence (DNA): TGTGCCAGCAGTCGGACGTCCAGGCAGCCCCAGCATTTT. The encoded protein is CASSRTSRQPQHF.

This chain joins TRBV4-3 and TRBJ2-3; 12 bases are shared with TRBD2. This CDR3 spans 17 amino acids. With 0 bases clipped from V and 2 bases from J, the junction kept 3 bases outside the gene matches. The germline CDR1 and CDR2 sequences are LGHNA and YSLEER. Written as DNA, the CDR3 is TGCGCCAGCAGCCAAGATCTAGCGGGGGGGGTCACAGATACGCAGTATTTT. This codes for CASSQDLAGGVTDTQYF.

This chain links TRBV27 with TRBJ1-2, with D perhaps TRBD1 (6 bases). This CDR3 has 13 amino acids. The V end was cut by 4 bases, the J end by 3 bases, with 9 bases between. The germline V gene encodes CDR1 MNHEY and CDR2 SMNVEV (reference sequence). The CDR3 protein is CASSYGTHYGYTF. The CDR3, as DNA: TGTGCCAGCAGTTACGGGACACACTATGGCTACACCTTC.

In the case of this clone: The junction shows a germline mismatch at one end, possibly a read error. The CDR3: CASRQDWRGLF. CDR3 DNA sequence: TGTGCCAGCAGGCAGGACTGGCGAGGGCTCTTC. The chain combines TRBV2 with TRBJ2-1, with D maybe TRBD2 (5 bases). The CDR3 runs to 11 residues. The germline V gene has CDR1 SNHLY and CDR2 FYNNEI.

The table lists this clone with a count of one. The gene calls are TRBV5-1 and TRBJ2-1, with 12 bases identical to TRBD2. Germline lookup yields CDR1 SGHRS and CDR2 YFSETQ. V gave up 4 bases and J gave up 8 bases; unmatched junction bases: 10. This CDR3 region has 16 residues. CDR3 sequence: CASSGRLAGVLDEQFF. DNA of the CDR3: TGCGCCAGCAGCGGGCGACTAGCGGGAGTGTTGGATGAGCAGTTCTTC.

The chain couples TRBV7-8 to TRBJ1-2; a weak D match, TRBD1 (5 bases). Per the germline V gene, CDR1 is SGHVS and CDR2 is FQNEAQ. The CDR3 contains 13 residues. Trimming pared 1 base from V and 8 bases from J, leaving 11 bases between. CDR3 residues: CASSLGGTEGYTF. The CDR3 coding sequence is TGTGCCAGCAGCTTAGGCGGGACTGAGGGCTACACCTTC.

The V and J genes are TRBV28 and TRBJ2-1, with 7 bases fitting TRBD2. V lost 1 base and J lost 4; bases outside the gene matches: 7. Germline V lookup: CDR1 MDHEN, CDR2 SYDVKM. This CDR3 region has 16 residues. The CDR3 DNA is TGTGCCAGCAGTTTATTGGCTCTAGCGGAATACAATGAGCAGTTCTTC. As protein: CASSLLALAEYNEQFF.

The chain combines TRBV7-3 with TRBJ2-1; 13 bases match TRBD2. Germline V gene sequence: CDR1 SGHTA, CDR2 FQGTGA. The length of the CDR3 is 14 residues. After removal of 5 bases from V and 8 bases from J, the junction contained 3 bases not matched to a gene. For the CDR3, the DNA is TGTGCCAGCAGCCGGACTAGCGGGGGCGATGAGCAGTTCTTC. It translates to CASSRTSGGDEQFF.

The V call is TRBV6-5, the J call TRBJ1-1; no definite D call. Germline CDR1 MNHEY, CDR2 SVGAGI. The V end lost 6 bases, the J end lost 0 bases, and 8 bases lay between the germline ends. CDR3 length: 13 amino acids. The CDR3, as DNA: TGTGCCAGCAGCCCCGGTATGAACACTGAAGCTTTCTTT. It yields the protein CASSPGMNTEAFF.

The chain carries TRBV6-5 and TRBJ2-6; 7 nucleotides match TRBD1. The germline gives CDR1 MNHEY, CDR2 SVGAGI. V shed 0 bases and J 6 bases; nucleotides not matched to a gene: 5. The CDR3 sequence is 16 residues long. CDR3 DNA sequence: TGTGCCAGCAGTTACTCCCCAGGGGGTGCGGCCAACGTCCTGACTTTC. It is translated as CASSYSPGGAANVLTF.

This chain links TRBV4-3 with TRBJ1-1; 7 nucleotides agree with TRBD1. Per the germline V gene, CDR1 is LGHNA and CDR2 is YSLEER. This CDR3 contains 14 residues. Germline trimming cut 0 bases from V and 4 bases from J; bases unmatched to any gene: 2. The CDR3 loop is CASSQEGTVTEAFF. CDR3 coding DNA: TGCGCCAGCAGCCAAGAAGGGACAGTCACTGAAGCTTTCTTT.

V gene TRBV6-6 combines with J gene TRBJ2-3, with a possible D match to TRBD2 (5 bases). With 5 bases removed from V and 4 bases from J, the gap between germline ends came to 16 bases. CDR1 MNHNY and CDR2 SVGAGI come from the germline V gene (reference sequence). The CDR3 sequence is 15 residues long. The CDR3 reads CASSHGLGWADTQYF. DNA for the CDR3: TGTGCCAGCAGTCACGGACTTGGGTGGGCAGATACGCAGTATTTT.

V usage is TRBV19 and J usage is TRBJ1-2; a possible D gene is TRBD1 (5 bases). This CDR3 region has 13 residues. Looked up from germline, CDR1 is LNHDA and CDR2 is SQIVND (reference sequence). The germline V and J ends were trimmed by 8 bases and 4 bases, with 14 bases remaining between them. CDR3 DNA sequence: TGTGCCAGTCGTTTCGGGGCGGCCTATGGCTACACCTTC. Translating gives CASRFGAAYGYTF.

This chain links TRBV11-2 with TRBJ2-4, with 11 bases matching TRBD1. Germline V lookup: CDR1 SGHAT, CDR2 FQNNGV. The J segment lost 3 bases and the V segment lost 5 bases, leaving 6 bases of the junction unmatched. The CDR3 is made up of 16 amino acids. This chain's CDR3 is CASSPDRGLDKNIQYF. The CDR3 DNA reads TGTGCCAGCAGCCCGGACAGGGGGCTCGACAAAAACATTCAGTACTTC. The complete variable domain, with remaining parts taken from reference TRBV11-2 and TRBJ2-4, reads EAGVAQSPRYKIIEKRQSVAFWCNPISGHATLYWYQQILGQGPKLLIQFQNNGVVDDSQLPKDRFSAERLKGVDSTLKIQPAKLEDSAVYLCASSPDRGLDKNIQYFGAGTRLSVL.

This chain links TRBV2 with TRBJ1-6, with D perhaps TRBD1 (5 bases). Germline V gene sequence: CDR1 SNHLY, CDR2 FYNNEI. The length of the CDR3 is 14 residues. V was cut by 3 bases and J by 10 bases, with 13 bases left in between. CDR3: CASSEYQGWSPLHF. CDR3 nucleotides: TGTGCCAGCAGTGAGTACCAGGGATGGTCACCCCTCCACTTT.

The V and J genes are TRBV30 and TRBJ1-6; no firm D call. Germline CDR1 is GTSNPN and CDR2 is SVGIG (reference sequence). The CDR3 totals 13 residues. The V end was cut by 3 bases, the J end by 4 bases, with 7 bases between. The CDR3 sequence: CAWRETYNSPLHF. As DNA, the CDR3 is TGTGCCTGGAGGGAGACGTATAATTCACCCCTCCACTTT.

The CDR3 here is CAWSPPGGAGTGELFF. CDR3 nucleotide sequence: TGTGCCTGGAGTCCTCCTGGGGGGGCGGGCACCGGGGAGCTGTTTTTT. The chain links TRBV30 to TRBJ2-2, with D possibly TRBD2 on 7 matching bases. Germline CDR1 is GTSNPN and CDR2 is SVGIG (reference sequence). The CDR3 is 16 residues long. V lost 2 bases and J lost 4, with 17 bases in between.

V and J are TRBV5-4 and TRBJ2-7, with D possibly matching TRBD2 (6 bases). Germline V gives CDR1 SGHNT, CDR2 YYREEE (reference sequence). V dropped 0 bases and J dropped 6 bases, with 7 bases sitting between them. This CDR3 spans 12 amino acids. The CDR3 sequence is CASSLGGAEQYF. The CDR3 DNA is TGTGCCAGCAGCTTGGGCGGGGCCGAGCAGTACTTC.

The chain combines TRBV2 with TRBJ1-1; unclear D gene. CDR3 length: 13 amino acids. In germline, CDR1 is SNHLY, CDR2 FYNNEI. V was clipped by 1 base and J by 2 bases, with 5 bases between them. DNA for the CDR3: TGTGCCAGCAGTGAAGGGGTTAACACTGAAGCTTTCTTT. It codes for CASSEGVNTEAFF.

This chain joins TRBV6-2 or TRBV6-3 and TRBJ1-5; 10 positions agree with TRBD1. There are 15 residues in the CDR3. V was pared by 6 bases and J by 5 bases, with 7 bases of the junction left unmatched. Germline values: CDR1 MNHEY, CDR2 SVGEGT. CDR3 residues: CASSKGTGVYQPQHF. The CDR3 nucleotides are TGTGCCAGCAGCAAAGGGACAGGGGTGTATCAGCCCCAGCATTTT.